This TCR beta chain stems from a study of blood T cell repertoires in COVID-19. Study in general: Samples came from the United States, Italy and Spain, spanning acute and convalescent COVID-19. Nucleic acid was either cDNA or gDNA, and it came from T cells, B-cell-depleted T cells, or PBMCs.

In the authors' workflow: How many nucleated cells were present was estimated from reference gene primer amplification. Some clones are missing from TCRdb's copy, which holds only in-frame ones; the method was immunoSEQ multiplex PCR. That table is the source of V, J and clone size, and D and trimming were worked out from the DNA. The data hold about 210,000 clones, with around 80% observed a single time. The CDR3 is made up of 12 amino acids. V lost 3 bases to trimming and J lost 1 base, with 3 bases between them. The sample consisted of peripheral blood. This TCR was recovered from a woman between 35 and 50 years old with acute or convalescent COVID-19. The rearrangement uses TRBV12-3 or TRBV12-4 and TRBJ1-1; D is unresolved. The CDR3 DNA reads as TGTGCCAGCAGTTTGGCGAACACTGAAGCTTTCTTT. Translation: CASSLANTEAFF.